This is a list of T cell receptor beta chains from one sample in a study of shared T cell receptors in the human thymus. Generated by immunoSEQ multiplex PCR, the TCRdb table keeps only in-frame clones and is missing some. Among approximately 580,000 clones listed, around 82% were seen once. This sample also appeared in a second study, on human thymus T cells.

Input material: thymocytes. Every receptor here comes from a boy under two years old with a congenital heart defect. Both conserved end residues are part of each CDR3. A D gene is named only where the DNA matches it firmly. For some rows the clone size is stated as once, few or many, or as a class when expanded; others skip it.

J gene: TRBJ2-1; clone size: NA; D gene: TRBD2; V gene: TRBV29-1; CDR3 DNA: TGCAGCGTTATCAGGGACTGGGGGGGTGAGCAGTTCTTC; CDR3 protein: CSVIRDWGGEQFF
J gene: TRBJ2-7; clone size: NA; D gene: NA; V gene: TRBV11-2; CDR3 DNA: TGTGCCAGCAGCTTAGGGGGCACCCCCTACGAGCAGTACTTC; CDR3 protein: CASSLGGTPYEQYF
J gene: TRBJ2-5; clone size: once; D gene: TRBD1; V gene: TRBV10-3; CDR3 DNA: TGTGCCATCAGGGGGACAGGTGTGGGAGAGACCCAGTACTTC; CDR3 protein: CAIRGTGVGETQYF
J gene: TRBJ2-7; clone size: NA; D gene: NA; V gene: TRBV7-9; CDR3 DNA: TGTGCCAGCAGCACGGGACTCGGCTACGAGCAGTACTTC; CDR3 protein: CASSTGLGYEQYF
J gene: TRBJ1-1; clone size: NA; D gene: NA; V gene: TRBV6-1; CDR3 DNA: TGTGCCAGCAGTGGACATAGTAACACTGAAGCTTTCTTT; CDR3 protein: CASSGHSNTEAFF
J gene: TRBJ2-5; clone size: NA; D gene: NA; V gene: TRBV7-2; CDR3 DNA: TGTGCCAGCAGCTTACGTTGTCTGCTAGCGCCCTCAGCCACCGAGACCCAGTACTTC; CDR3 protein: CASSLRCLLAPSATETQYF
J gene: TRBJ1-4; clone size: NA; D gene: TRBD1; V gene: TRBV27; CDR3 DNA: TGTGCCAGCAGTAACCGGGACAGGGGCAAGAGTAATGAAAAACTGTTTTTT; CDR3 protein: CASSNRDRGKSNEKLFF
J gene: TRBJ2-7; clone size: NA; D gene: NA; V gene: TRBV15; CDR3 DNA: TGTGCCACCAGCAGAGATGATATGGGGCAAGGGTCCTCCTACGAGCAGTACTTC; CDR3 protein: CATSRDDMGQGSSYEQYF
J gene: TRBJ2-1; clone size: NA; D gene: TRBD2; V gene: TRBV5-8; CDR3 DNA: TGTGCCAGCAGCTTGTATCGGGCCCGGGGAGGGGATGAGCAGTTCTTC; CDR3 protein: CASSLYRARGGDEQFF
J gene: TRBJ2-7; clone size: once; D gene: TRBD1; V gene: TRBV4-1; CDR3 DNA: TGCGCCAGCAGCCAAGATAGAGGACAGGGGACAGACGAGCAGTACTTC; CDR3 protein: CASSQDRGQGTDEQYF
J gene: TRBJ2-7; clone size: NA; D gene: NA; V gene: TRBV29-1; CDR3 DNA: TGCAGCGGGACAGTTGGCCTCTACGAGCAGTACTTC; CDR3 protein: CSGTVGLYEQYF
J gene: TRBJ1-1; clone size: NA; D gene: NA; V gene: TRBV5-5; CDR3 DNA: TGTGCCAGCAGCTTGACGAGGGGGTTCACTGAAGCTTTCTTT; CDR3 protein: CASSLTRGFTEAFF
J gene: TRBJ2-2; clone size: NA; D gene: NA; V gene: TRBV29-1; CDR3 DNA: TGCAGCGTTGAAGGCCAGGCGAACACCGGGGAGCTGTTTTTT; CDR3 protein: CSVEGQANTGELFF
J gene: TRBJ2-5; clone size: once; D gene: NA; V gene: TRBV27; CDR3 DNA: TGTGCCAGCAGGGACTTTAGGGCACCTCTTCAAGAGACCCAGTACTTC; CDR3 protein: CASRDFRAPLQETQYF
J gene: TRBJ2-1; clone size: NA; D gene: NA; V gene: TRBV6-1; CDR3 DNA: TGTGCCAGCAGTGATACCCCCTCGGGGAATGAGCAGTTCTTC; CDR3 protein: CASSDTPSGNEQFF
J gene: TRBJ2-2; clone size: NA; D gene: TRBD2; V gene: TRBV2; CDR3 DNA: TGTGCCAGCATCCAGGGACTAGAGAACACCGGGGAGCTGTTTTTT; CDR3 protein: CASIQGLENTGELFF
J gene: TRBJ1-2; clone size: NA; D gene: TRBD1; V gene: TRBV6-5; CDR3 DNA: TGTGCCAGCAGCCCGCCGGGACAGGACTTTTATGGCTACACCTTC; CDR3 protein: CASSPPGQDFYGYTF
J gene: TRBJ1-1; clone size: few; D gene: NA; V gene: TRBV11-3; CDR3 DNA: TGTGCCAGCAGCGCCCAGGACAGAGAGGGCACTGAAGCTTTCTTT; CDR3 protein: CASSAQDREGTEAFF
J gene: TRBJ2-7; clone size: NA; D gene: NA; V gene: TRBV19; CDR3 DNA: TGTGCCAGTAGGAGGGGGACTAACCTCTCCTACGAGCAGTACTTC; CDR3 protein: CASRRGTNLSYEQYF
J gene: TRBJ2-1; clone size: NA; D gene: NA; V gene: TRBV15; CDR3 DNA: TGTGCCACGGGAGGCCCCGGACTTATCTACAATGAGCAGTTCTTC; CDR3 protein: CATGGPGLIYNEQFF
J gene: TRBJ2-1; clone size: few; D gene: TRBD2; V gene: TRBV9; CDR3 DNA: TGTGCCAGCAGCGCTAGCGGTAGCTCCTACAATGAGCAGTTCTTC; CDR3 protein: CASSASGSSYNEQFF
J gene: TRBJ2-1; clone size: NA; D gene: TRBD2; V gene: TRBV4-2; CDR3 DNA: TGTGCCAGCAGCCCGAGCGGGAGCGCCTACAATGAGCAGTTCTTC; CDR3 protein: CASSPSGSAYNEQFF
J gene: TRBJ1-5; clone size: NA; D gene: NA; V gene: TRBV27; CDR3 DNA: TGTGCCAGCAGTTTATCGATACGGGGCAATCAGCCCCAGCATTTT; CDR3 protein: CASSLSIRGNQPQHF
J gene: TRBJ2-7; clone size: NA; D gene: NA; V gene: TRBV2; CDR3 DNA: TGTGCCAGCAGGCCCGGATCAACAGGGATTAGGACCTACGAGCAGTACTTC; CDR3 protein: CASRPGSTGIRTYEQYF
J gene: TRBJ2-7; clone size: NA; D gene: NA; V gene: TRBV6-5; CDR3 DNA: TGTGCCAGCAAAAAACAGGGAAATTTATACGAGCAGTACTTC; CDR3 protein: CASKKQGNLYEQYF
J gene: TRBJ2-3; clone size: NA; D gene: TRBD2; V gene: TRBV5-6; CDR3 DNA: TGTGCCAGCAGCTCCCGGGGACTAGCGGGAGGGCCGGTCACAGATACGCAGTATTTT; CDR3 protein: CASSSRGLAGGPVTDTQYF